This T cell receptor (beta chain) comes out of a study of blood T cells in healthy people across ages. Roughly 10 milliliters was the volume of peripheral blood drawn from each donor. V was clipped by 0 bases and J by 5 bases; unmatched bases: 6. The CDR3 covers 15 residues. Per germline, CDR1 MGHRA and CDR2 YSYEKL. Next came a second PCR, run for about 7 to 12 cycles, which used a sample-barcoded 5' primer along with a J-beta primer mix. Each cDNA molecule carried a tag from a template-switch adaptor that contained 12 random nucleotides. One entry per CDR3 protein, called by TCRdb with MiXCR from the 5' RACE reads. The table lists fewer than 2 million distinct CDR3 sequences, roughly two fifths of them singletons. Remarks on this clonotype: Its antigen is currently unknown.

The study, taken as a whole, reports: Researchers deemed the diversity estimates from one million T cells underestimates.

The chain links TRBV4-1 to TRBJ2-7; 8 positions agree with TRBD2. The source material was blood. This sequence originates from a human donor in good health. The CDR3 spells CASSQEVAGMNEQYF. The DNA for the CDR3 is TGCGCCAGCAGCCAAGAGGTAGCGGGGATGAACGAGCAGTACTTC.